This TCR beta chain was retrieved from a study of T cell responses to AZD1222 COVID-19 vaccine. TCRdb's table, derived via immunoSEQ multiplex PCR, lists solely in-frame clones and lacks some. Here the sample spans fewer than 110,000 clones, about nine tenths being singletons. This CDR3 contains 12 residues. V was trimmed by 5 bases and J by 2 bases, leaving 6 bases between them. The clonotype comes from an adult in good health. V gene TRBV12-3 or TRBV12-4 combines with J gene TRBJ1-1; D not resolved. Sequenced material: peripheral blood, taken on day 0 of AZD1222 vaccination. The CDR3 DNA sequence: TGTGCCAGCAGTGACCGCAACACTGAAGCTTTCTTT. Protein: CASSDRNTEAFF.